This TCR beta chain was captured in a study of memory CD8 T cells in hepatitis C reinfection (TCRdb year 2017). About the full investigation: Two consecutive HCV infections were spontaneously resolved by three donors, whereas a primary infection was cleared by two donors who then became chronically infected after reinfection. The study tracked the TCR beta repertoire of virus-specific CD8 T cells longitudinally across an HCV reinfection episode in 5 or 6 donors. Between 2009 and 2012, 5 or 6 reinfection cases with stored pre-reinfection samples were identified. In the reinfection study, participants with a resolved prior HCV infection were followed up every 3 months. Pre-reinfection samples were obtained between 55 and 20 weeks before detection of reinfection. HCV reinfection was defined as a positive HCV RNA test following two negative tests taken at least 60 days apart. Overall study results and their limits: Because only a few donors were included, definitive conclusions about public clonotypes linked to secondary clearance could not be reached by the study.

The sample's time point label, in plain terms: pre-reinfection, 55 to 20 weeks before reinfection detection. Sorted cells were sequenced directly ex vivo, with no in vitro expansion before TCR sequencing. The donors, who were people who inject drugs, were enrolled in the Montreal Acute Hepatitis C Cohort Study (HEPCO) in Canada. Total naive CD8 T cells, sorted as viable CD3+ CD8+ CD45RO-, came from a couple of donors at all three reinfection time points as controls. Before sorting, cryopreserved peripheral blood mononuclear cells were thawed, and CD8 T cells were purified from the thawed cells. The MACS CD8+ T cell Isolation Kit was used to enrich CD8 T cells through negative selection. A BD FACSAria II sorter with FACSDiva software was used for cell sorting, and FlowJo was used for data analysis. Receptor libraries were prepared by the immunoSEQ multiplex PCR assay. Genomic DNA was extracted from the sorted cells, and Adaptive Biotechnologies' automated high-throughput method was used to sequence the TCR beta V, D and J regions. A two-step, bias-controlled multiplex PCR was used to amplify the CDR3 regions. Amplified TCR beta libraries were sequenced on an Illumina instrument. In the source study's methods: The demultiplexed reads were processed to cut down on amplification and sequencing bias, and the IMGT database was used to assign CDR3 sequences to gene families. ImmunoSEQ software version 2.0 was used to analyze the repertoire data. Out-of-frame sequences and sequences with stop codons in the CDR3 were removed from clonotype lists. Clonotypes with a frequency below 0.01% were excluded because such clonotypes corresponded to less than one cell. Richness was calculated by dividing observed richness by the number of input cells, and evenness was calculated by dividing Shannon entropy by the log of observed richness. Simpson diversity and Morisita-Horn overlap indices were used to quantify repertoire diversity and similarity between time points. Each clonotype was placed into one of four groups: dominant (>1%), sub-dominant (0.5-0.99%), low abundance (0.1-0.49%) or lowest abundance (<0.1%). A germline index was calculated as total CDR3 length minus total nucleotide additions, divided by total CDR3 length. TCRdb limited this immuneACCESS table to in-frame rearrangements with V and J called. A share of clones is missing; checked studies link under half to unresolved V genes, and the rest is unexplained. The D gene and trimming were derived from the DNA, and the V and J assignments and clone size from that table. For this sample there are 45,000 to 65,000 clones; approximately 89% appear just once. The ten largest clones take up approximately 1% of the sample.

With respect to this clone: Its antigen is not yet known. No much larger clone is present one base from it, and per-base qualities are unavailable.

Including the terminal cysteine and phenylalanine, the CDR3 comprises 15 residues. The sequence is cut down to CDR3 DNA, 45 bases in frame from base 1. V loses 5 bases at its end and J loses 1 base; junction bases beyond the gene matches: 7. From the germline V gene, CDR1 is SQVTM and CDR2 is ANQGSEA. Here the chain combines TRBV29-1 and TRBJ2-5, with 10 middle bases fitting TRBD2. Sequenced: naive CD8+ T cells sorted from blood. The cell subset or site label, read with the paper, signifies: total naive CD8+CD45RO- T cells. This receptor was taken from a man aged 18-30 years with hepatitis C virus infection. The CDR3 amino acid sequence is: CSVTRLAGLQETQYF. At the DNA level, the sequence is TGCAGCGTTACCAGACTAGCGGGCCTCCAAGAGACCCAGTACTTC.